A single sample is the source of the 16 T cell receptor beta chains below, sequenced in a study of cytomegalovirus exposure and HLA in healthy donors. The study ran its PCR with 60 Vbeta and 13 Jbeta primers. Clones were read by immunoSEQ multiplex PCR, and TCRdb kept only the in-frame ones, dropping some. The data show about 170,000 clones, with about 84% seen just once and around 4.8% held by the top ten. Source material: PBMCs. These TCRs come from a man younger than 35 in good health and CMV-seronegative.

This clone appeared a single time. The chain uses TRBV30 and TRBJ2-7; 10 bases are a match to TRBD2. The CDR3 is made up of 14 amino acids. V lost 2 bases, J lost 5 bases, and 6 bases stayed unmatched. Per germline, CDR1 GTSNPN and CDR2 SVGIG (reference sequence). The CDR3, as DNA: TGTGCCTGGAGTAGCGGGAGGGGCTTGGACGAGCAGTACTTC. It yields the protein CAWSSGRGLDEQYF.

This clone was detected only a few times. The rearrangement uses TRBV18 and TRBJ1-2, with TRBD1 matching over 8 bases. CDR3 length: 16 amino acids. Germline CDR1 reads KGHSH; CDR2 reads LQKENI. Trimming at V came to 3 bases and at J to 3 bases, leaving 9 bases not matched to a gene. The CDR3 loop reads CASSPLHGTGDYGYTF. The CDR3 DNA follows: TGTGCCAGCTCACCTCTTCACGGGACAGGAGACTATGGCTACACCTTC.

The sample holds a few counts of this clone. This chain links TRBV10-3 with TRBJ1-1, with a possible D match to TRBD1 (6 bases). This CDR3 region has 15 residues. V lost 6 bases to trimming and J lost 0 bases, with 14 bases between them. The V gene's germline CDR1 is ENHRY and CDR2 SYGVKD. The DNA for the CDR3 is TGTGCCATCAGGGACAGTGAGTTGATGAACACTGAAGCTTTCTTT. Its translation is CAIRDSELMNTEAFF.

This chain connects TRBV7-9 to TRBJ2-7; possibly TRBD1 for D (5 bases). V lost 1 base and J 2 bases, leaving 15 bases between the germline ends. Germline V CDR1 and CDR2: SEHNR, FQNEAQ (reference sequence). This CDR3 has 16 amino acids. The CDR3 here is CASSLGMGRETYEQYF. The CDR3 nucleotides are TGTGCCAGCAGCTTAGGAATGGGCAGGGAAACCTACGAGCAGTACTTC.

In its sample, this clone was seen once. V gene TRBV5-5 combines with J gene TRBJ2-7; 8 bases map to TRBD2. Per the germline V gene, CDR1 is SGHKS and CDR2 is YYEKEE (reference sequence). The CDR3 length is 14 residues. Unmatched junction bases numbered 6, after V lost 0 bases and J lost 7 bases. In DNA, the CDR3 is TGTGCCAGCAGCTTGGTTGCGGGAGGTTATGAGCAGTACTTC. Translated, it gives CASSLVAGGYEQYF.

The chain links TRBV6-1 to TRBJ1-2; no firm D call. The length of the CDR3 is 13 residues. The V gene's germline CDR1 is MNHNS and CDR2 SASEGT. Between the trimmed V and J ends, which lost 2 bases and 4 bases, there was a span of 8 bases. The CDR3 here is CASSESVVYGYTF. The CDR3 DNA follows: TGTGCCAGCAGTGAATCGGTGGTCTATGGCTACACCTTC.

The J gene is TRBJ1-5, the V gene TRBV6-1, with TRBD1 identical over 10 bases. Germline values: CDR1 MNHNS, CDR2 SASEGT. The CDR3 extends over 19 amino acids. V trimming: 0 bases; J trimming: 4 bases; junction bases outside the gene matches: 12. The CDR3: CASSEALRARDRGNQPQHF. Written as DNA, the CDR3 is TGTGCCAGCAGTGAAGCGCTTCGTGCCCGGGACAGGGGTAATCAGCCCCAGCATTTT.

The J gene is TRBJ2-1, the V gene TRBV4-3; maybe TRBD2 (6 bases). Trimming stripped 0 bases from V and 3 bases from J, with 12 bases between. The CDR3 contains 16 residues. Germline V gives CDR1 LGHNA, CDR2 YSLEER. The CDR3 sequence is CASSQEIGSGYNEQFF. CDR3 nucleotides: TGCGCCAGCAGCCAAGAGATCGGGAGTGGCTACAATGAGCAGTTCTTC.

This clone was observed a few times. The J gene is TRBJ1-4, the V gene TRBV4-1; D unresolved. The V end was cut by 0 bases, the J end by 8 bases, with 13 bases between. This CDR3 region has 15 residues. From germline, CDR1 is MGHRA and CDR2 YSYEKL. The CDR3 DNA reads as TGCGCCAGCAGCCAAGAGATCGGGGTCGAAGAAAAACTGTTTTTT. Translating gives CASSQEIGVEEKLFF.

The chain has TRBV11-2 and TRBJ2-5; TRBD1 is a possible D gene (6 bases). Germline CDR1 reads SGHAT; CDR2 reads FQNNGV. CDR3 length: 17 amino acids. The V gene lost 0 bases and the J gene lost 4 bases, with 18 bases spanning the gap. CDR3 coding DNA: TGTGCCAGCAGCTTAGACCAGGGACAAGGTCAGGCAGAGACCCAGTACTTC. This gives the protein CASSLDQGQGQAETQYF.

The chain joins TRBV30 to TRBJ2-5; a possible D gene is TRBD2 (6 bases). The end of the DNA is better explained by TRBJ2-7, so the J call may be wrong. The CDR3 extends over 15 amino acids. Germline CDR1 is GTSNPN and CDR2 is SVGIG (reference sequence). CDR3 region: CAWIPGRRGSYEQYF. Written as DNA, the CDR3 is TGTGCCTGGATCCCGGGACGGAGGGGCTCCTACGAGCAGTACTTC.

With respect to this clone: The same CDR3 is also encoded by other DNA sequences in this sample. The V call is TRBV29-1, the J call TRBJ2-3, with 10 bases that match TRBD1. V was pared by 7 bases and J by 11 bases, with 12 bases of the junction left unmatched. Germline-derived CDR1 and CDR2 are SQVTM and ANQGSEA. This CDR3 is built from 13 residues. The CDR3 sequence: CSAGTGAFGGQYF. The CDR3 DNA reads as TGCAGCGCTGGGACAGGGGCATTTGGCGGGCAGTATTTT.

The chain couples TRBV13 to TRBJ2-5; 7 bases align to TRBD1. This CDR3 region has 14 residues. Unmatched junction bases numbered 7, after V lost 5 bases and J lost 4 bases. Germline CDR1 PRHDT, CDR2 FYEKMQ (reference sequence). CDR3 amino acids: CASSPNYRGETQYF. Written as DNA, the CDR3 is TGTGCCAGCAGCCCAAATTACAGGGGAGAGACCCAGTACTTC.

CDR3 DNA: TGTGCCAGCAAAAACGACAGGGCTTTTAACAATCAGCCCCAGCATTTT. Its protein product is CASKNDRAFNNQPQHF. The rearrangement links TRBV6-6 to TRBJ1-5; 7 nucleotides align to TRBD1. CDR3 size: 16 residues. The germline CDR1 and CDR2 sequences are MNHNY and SVGAGI (reference sequence). V trimming: 7 bases; J trimming: 3 bases; junction bases outside the gene matches: 12.

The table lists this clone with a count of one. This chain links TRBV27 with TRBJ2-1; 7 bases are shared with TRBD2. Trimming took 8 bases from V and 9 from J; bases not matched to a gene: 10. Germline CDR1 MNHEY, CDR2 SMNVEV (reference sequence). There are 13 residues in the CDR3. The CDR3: CASSYPPGGEQFF. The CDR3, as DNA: TGTGCCAGCTCCTACCCTCCGGGAGGTGAGCAGTTCTTC.

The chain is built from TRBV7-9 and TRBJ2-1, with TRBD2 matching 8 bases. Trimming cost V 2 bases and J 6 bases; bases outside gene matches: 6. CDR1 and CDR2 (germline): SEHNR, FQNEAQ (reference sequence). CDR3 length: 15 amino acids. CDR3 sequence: CASSLWGREVNEQFF. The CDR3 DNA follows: TGTGCCAGCAGCTTATGGGGGCGGGAGGTCAATGAGCAGTTCTTC.